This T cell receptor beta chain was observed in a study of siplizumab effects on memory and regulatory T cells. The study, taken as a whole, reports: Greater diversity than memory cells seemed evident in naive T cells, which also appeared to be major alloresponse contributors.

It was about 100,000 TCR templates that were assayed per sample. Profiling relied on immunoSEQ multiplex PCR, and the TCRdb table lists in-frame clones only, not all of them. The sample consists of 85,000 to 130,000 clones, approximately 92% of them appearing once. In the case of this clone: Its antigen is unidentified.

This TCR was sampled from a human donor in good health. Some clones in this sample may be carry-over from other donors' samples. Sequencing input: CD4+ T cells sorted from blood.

The CDR3, as DNA: TGTGCCACCGAGATAGGACAGGGGGGCTCCTACGAGCAGTACTTC. Its protein product is CATEIGQGGSYEQYF. The V gene is TRBV10-3, the J gene TRBJ2-7; 10 bases align to TRBD1. The J segment lost 0 bases and the V segment lost 10 bases, leaving 9 bases of the junction unmatched. CDR1 and CDR2 (germline): ENHRY, SYGVKD. The CDR3 has 15 amino acids.